These T cell receptor beta chains were read from a single sample in a study of Tregs in tolerant kidney transplant recipients. TCRdb's table, derived via immunoSEQ multiplex PCR, lists solely in-frame clones and lacks some. In the table there are approximately 90,000 clones, around nine tenths of which are singletons. Sequencing used CD8+ T cells from blood. All receptors derive from a human donor in good health. Both conserved end residues are part of each CDR3. The D gene is left open where the match is weak. For some rows the clone size is stated as once, few or many, or as a class when expanded; others skip it.

D	J	size	length	V	DNA	CDR3
.	TRBJ2-1	once	14	TRBV5-1	TGCGCCAGCAGCTTGGAAGGGGCTGGCAATGAGCAGTTCTTC	CASSLEGAGNEQFF
.	TRBJ2-7	once	13	TRBV19	TGTGCCAGTAGTATCGGGCCTTCCTACGAGCAGTACTTC	CASSIGPSYEQYF
TRBD1	TRBJ2-7	.	16	TRBV9	TGTGCCAGCAGCCCTGGGACAGAATCCTTCGCATACGAGCAGTACTTC	CASSPGTESFAYEQYF
TRBD1	TRBJ1-3	.	13	TRBV9	TGTGCCAGCAGCGCAGAGGGGGCAGGGGCCATATATTTT	CASSAEGAGAIYF
TRBD1	TRBJ1-6	.	14	TRBV5-5	TGTGCCAGCAGCACGGACAGGACCAATTCACCCCTCCACTTT	CASSTDRTNSPLHF
TRBD1	TRBJ1-1	.	13	TRBV4-1	TGCGCCAGCAGCCTGCAGGGGGGCACTGAAGCTTTCTTT	CASSLQGGTEAFF
.	TRBJ2-7	.	15	TRBV6-5	TGTGCCAGCAGTTACTCGGGGGACACCGTATACGAGCAGTACTTC	CASSYSGDTVYEQYF
TRBD1	TRBJ1-1	.	13	TRBV6-5	TGTGCCAGCAGCAGGGGGCCGGTCACTGAAGCTTTCTTT	CASSRGPVTEAFF
TRBD2	TRBJ2-7	.	15	TRBV18	TGTGCCAGCTCACCTCCGGGACTAGCGAGCTACGAGCAGTACTTC	CASSPPGLASYEQYF
.	TRBJ1-4	.	15	TRBV27	TGTGCCAGCAGTTCCCGCTCCGGGACAAATGAAAAACTGTTTTTT	CASSSRSGTNEKLFF
.	TRBJ1-1	.	14	TRBV4-1	TGCGCCAGCAGCCAAGTCGAGGGGAACACTGAAGCTTTCTTT	CASSQVEGNTEAFF
.	TRBJ2-3	once	15	TRBV7-3	TGTGCCAGCAGCTTAACCGGGGGAGTCACAGATACGCAGTATTTT	CASSLTGGVTDTQYF
TRBD2	TRBJ2-7	.	14	TRBV7-9	TGTGCCAGCAGCTTGCGGGAGACCAACTACGAGCAGTACTTC	CASSLRETNYEQYF
.	TRBJ2-7	.	13	TRBV7-2	TGTGCCAGCAGCCGCACCCCGTCCTACGAGCAGTACTTC	CASSRTPSYEQYF
.	TRBJ1-2	.	15	TRBV19	TGTGCCAGTACCCCATCAGGAGGCAATAACTATGGCTACACCTTC	CASTPSGGNNYGYTF
.	TRBJ2-3	.	14	TRBV6-1	TGTGCCAGCGGGTTAGGAGGGGGCCCAGATACGCAGTATTTT	CASGLGGGPDTQYF
.	TRBJ1-1	.	13	TRBV10-3	TGTGCCATCGGAGGGATGCTGAACACTGAAGCTTTCTTT	CAIGGMLNTEAFF
.	TRBJ2-7	.	14	TRBV5-1	TGCGCCAGCAGCCTAGGGGGTTCTGGCTACGAGCAGTACTTC	CASSLGGSGYEQYF
TRBD2	TRBJ2-1	.	15	TRBV27	TGTGCCAGCAGGGGGAATAGCGGGAGTTACAATGAGCAGTTCTTC	CASRGNSGSYNEQFF
TRBD2	TRBJ2-7	.	15	TRBV6-6	TGTGCCAGCAGTTACTCAGGCGGGAGCTCCTACGAGCAGTACTTC	CASSYSGGSSYEQYF
.	TRBJ2-7	.	13	TRBV10-3	TGTGCCACCGCCGGGACTCCAACCTACGAGCAGTACTTC	CATAGTPTYEQYF
.	TRBJ1-1	once	12	TRBV5-1	TGCGCCAGCAGCCCCTCGGGCACTGAAGCTTTCTTT	CASSPSGTEAFF
.	TRBJ1-5	.	15	TRBV7-2	TGTGCCAGCAGCCAAGAGGGGGGGCGAGGCCAGCCCCAGCATTTT	CASSQEGGRGQPQHF
.	TRBJ1-2	.	13	TRBV15	TGTGCCACCAGCGTCAGGCCATTCGATGGCTACACCTTC	CATSVRPFDGYTF
TRBD1	TRBJ1-1	.	15	TRBV5-8	TGTGCCAGCAGCTGGGACAGGGGGACGGTCACTGAAGCTTTCTTT	CASSWDRGTVTEAFF
.	TRBJ1-4	.	14	TRBV5-1	TGCGCCAGCAGCTGGTCCGGGGGACCTGAAAAACTGTTTTTT	CASSWSGGPEKLFF
TRBD2	TRBJ2-2	.	16	TRBV9	TGTGCCAGCAGCGTAGAGGTTAGCGGGGGCACCGGCGAGCTGTTTTTT	CASSVEVSGGTGELFF
.	TRBJ1-1	few	15	TRBV6-5	TGTGCCAGCAGTTACTCGACAGTCGGGGACACTGAAGCTTTCTTT	CASSYSTVGDTEAFF
.	TRBJ1-5	few	14	TRBV6-4	TGTGCCAGCAGTGAAGACAGTCACAATCAGCCCCAGCATTTT	CASSEDSHNQPQHF
.	TRBJ2-7	.	13	TRBV27	TGTGCCAGCAGTTCGCCTCCCTCCTACGAGCAGTACTTC	CASSSPPSYEQYF
.	TRBJ2-5	.	12	TRBV7-9	TGTGCCAGCTCTCAGGGTGGGGAGACCCAGTACTTC	CASSQGGETQYF
TRBD1	TRBJ1-1	.	12	TRBV13	TGTGCCAGCAGGGCGACAGGGGGTGAAGCTTTCTTT	CASRATGGEAFF
.	TRBJ1-1	once	14	TRBV5-1	TGCGCCAGCAGCTTGGACAGGGTCGGCACTGAAGCTTTCTTT	CASSLDRVGTEAFF
TRBD1	TRBJ1-1	.	12	TRBV30	TGTGCCTGGAGTGTACTAGGGACAGTTTCGGTCTTT	CAWSVLGTVSVF
TRBD2	TRBJ2-1	.	16	TRBV7-2	TGTGCCAGCAGCGAACTAGCGGGGGCCCGCTACAATGAGCAGTTCTTC	CASSELAGARYNEQFF
TRBD2	TRBJ2-7	few	14	TRBV6-1	TGTGCCAGCAATCCGGGACTAGAAGCCTTCGAGCAGTACTTC	CASNPGLEAFEQYF
.	TRBJ2-3	.	18	TRBV27	TGTGCCAGCAGTATGATCTCGACCGGATGGGGTCCCACAGATACGCAGTATTTT	CASSMISTGWGPTDTQYF
.	TRBJ2-2	.	12	TRBV7-9	TGTGCCAGCCAGCCCGGGACCGGGGAGCTGTTTTTT	CASQPGTGELFF
TRBD2	TRBJ2-1	.	15	TRBV6-4	TGTGCCAGCAGTGACTTAGCGGGAGGCTCCGGTGAGCAGTTCTTC	CASSDLAGGSGEQFF
.	TRBJ1-4	.	14	TRBV27	TGTGCCAGCAGTTTAAGCCGGTACGATGAAAAACTGTTTTTT	CASSLSRYDEKLFF
.	TRBJ2-5	.	17	TRBV7-9	TGTGCCAGCAGCTTAGGCGGTGGCCGGGCCCGCCAAGAGACCCAGTACTTC	CASSLGGGRARQETQYF
TRBD1	TRBJ2-5	.	15	TRBV19	TGTGCCAGTAGTATAAAACAGGGGGCTTTGGAGACCCAGTACTTC	CASSIKQGALETQYF
.	TRBJ2-3	once	16	TRBV9	TGTGCCAGCAGCGTAGTAGGGCCGAGTTTCACAGATACGCAGTATTTT	CASSVVGPSFTDTQYF
.	TRBJ2-1	.	14	TRBV4-1	TGCGCCAGCAGCCAGGAGGGGAGGAGGGATGAGCAGTTCTTC	CASSQEGRRDEQFF
.	TRBJ1-1	.	16	TRBV7-2	TGTGCCAGCAGTTCCAACGGGTGGGACATGAACACTGAAGCTTTCTTT	CASSSNGWDMNTEAFF
.	TRBJ1-5	.	16	TRBV11-3	TGTGCCAGCAGCTCGCGCAGGATGTATAGCAATCAGCCCCAGCATTTT	CASSSRRMYSNQPQHF
.	TRBJ2-1	.	13	TRBV6-6	TGTGCCAGCAGTTACGAGAACTACAATGAGCAGTTCTTC	CASSYENYNEQFF
.	TRBJ2-3	.	14	TRBV5-1	TGCGCCAGCAGCTTTTCCGGGAATCAAGATACGCAGTATTTT	CASSFSGNQDTQYF
.	TRBJ2-7	.	14	TRBV19	TGTGCCAGCTCCCCTCGGGGGAGCTCCTACGAGCAGTACTTC	CASSPRGSSYEQYF
TRBD2	TRBJ2-2	.	15	TRBV5-1	TGCGCCAGCAGCTTGCGGCGGGGGGCGACCGGGGAGCTGTTTTTT	CASSLRRGATGELFF
TRBD1	TRBJ1-2	.	14	TRBV5-4	TGTGCCAGCAGCTTTCTCGACAGGGACTATGGCTACACCTTC	CASSFLDRDYGYTF
.	TRBJ2-5	.	15	TRBV11-2	TGTGCCAGCAGCCCACCCCCCCCGGTAGGGGAGACCCAGTACTTC	CASSPPPPVGETQYF
.	TRBJ1-5	.	12	TRBV6-1	TGTGCCAGCAGTGGCCAGTACTTTTACCAGCATTTT	CASSGQYFYQHF
.	TRBJ1-1	once	14	TRBV25-1	TGTGCCAGCAGTGATCTATCCGGGAGTACTGAAGCTTTCTTT	CASSDLSGSTEAFF
.	TRBJ1-2	.	14	TRBV6-5	TGTGCCAGCAGTTACGGGGACGGGGGTGATGGCTACACCTTC	CASSYGDGGDGYTF
TRBD2	TRBJ2-5	once	14	TRBV7-7	TGTGCTAGCAGCTTAGGACTAGCTCAAGAGACCCAGTACTTC	CASSLGLAQETQYF
.	TRBJ2-3	.	15	TRBV19	TGTGCCAGTACCCACTCGGGCAGTAGCACAGATACGCAGTATTTT	CASTHSGSSTDTQYF
.	TRBJ1-3	.	13	TRBV4-1	TGCGCCAGCAGCCAAACGGAAGGAAACACCATATATTTT	CASSQTEGNTIYF
TRBD1	TRBJ1-5	.	14	TRBV27	TGTGCCAGCAGTTCGGGGACAGGCAATCAGCCCCAGCATTTT	CASSSGTGNQPQHF
.	TRBJ2-1	.	19	TRBV5-5	TGTGCCAGCAGCTTGGAAAGGACAGGGGGAGGACTAGCGGGCAATGAGCAGTTCTTC	CASSLERTGGGLAGNEQFF